These T cell receptor beta chains were read from a single sample in a study of monozygotic twins with inflammatory bowel disease. Each CDR3 protein gets one entry in TCRdb, which reprocessed the 5' RACE reads and gives no DNA. Here the sample table reports roughly 170,000 distinct CDR3 sequences. Sequenced sample: blood. The origin of the receptors is a human donor with ulcerative colitis or Crohn's disease, or a healthy co-twin of an affected twin (not recorded which). The CDR3 runs from the conserved cysteine through the conserved F or W.

TRBJ1-1	TRBV7-9	CASSLHGGGTEAFF
TRBJ2-1	TRBV5-1	CASSLVSGRNEQFF
TRBJ1-6	TRBV30	CAWSVEGQFNSPLHF
TRBJ1-5	TRBV7-9	CASTFGDRDQPQHF
TRBJ2-3	TRBV30	CAWSVRRTETTDTQYF
TRBJ2-2	TRBV30	CAWSDGGELFF
TRBJ2-1	TRBV24-1	CATSDSGLALNHNEQFF
TRBJ2-2	TRBV20-1	CSARATTGSGELFF
TRBJ2-7	TRBV5-1	CASSDGTVKSEQYF
TRBJ1-1	TRBV28	CASSLPGPVGTEAFF
TRBJ2-7	TRBV5-1	CASSSEAVTYEQYF
TRBJ2-7	TRBV20-1	CSARERSSHGEQYF
TRBJ1-1	TRBV19	CAAQAGVYTEAFF
TRBJ2-1	TRBV25-1	CASSEFGLAGNEQFF
TRBJ1-5	TRBV20-1	CSARDRDQPQHF
TRBJ1-2	TRBV29-1	CSVEDPGTAIFYGYTF
TRBJ2-5	TRBV5-1	CASSSGDRAHQETQYF
TRBJ1-1	TRBV20-1	CSAVLTGTGVSAFF
TRBJ2-1	TRBV4-3	CASSQDRLAAHNEQFF
TRBJ2-7	TRBV7-2	CASSLRLAGAKEQYF
TRBJ2-5	TRBV6-2/TRBV6-3	CASSRDPPETQYF
TRBJ2-2	TRBV7-2	CASSGTSGTGELFF
TRBJ1-4	TRBV6-1	CASRPGVSTNEKLFF
TRBJ2-5	TRBV20-1	CSASGTAIQETQYF
TRBJ2-1	TRBV7-3	CASSLSSGRIHEQFF
TRBJ2-5	TRBV4-1	CASSQDRDPETQYF
TRBJ2-4	TRBV29-1	CSVGNVIIAKNIQYF
TRBJ2-1	TRBV6-5	CASSNRPYNEQFF
TRBJ2-5	TRBV29-1	CSVEGQGVGETQYF
TRBJ1-1	TRBV24-1	CATSDSESEAFF
TRBJ2-2	TRBV30	CAWKRAGELFF
TRBJ1-6	TRBV12-3/TRBV12-4	CASSTGTGNSPLHF
TRBJ2-2	TRBV5-5	CASSPVAGNTGELFF
TRBJ1-1	TRBV5-1	CASSLEGAGRMTEAFF
TRBJ2-4	TRBV20-1	CSATPSALAKNIQYF
TRBJ2-2	TRBV11-2	CASSLANIFENTGELFF
TRBJ2-7	TRBV30	CAWSTGTGDYEQYF
TRBJ2-3	TRBV20-1	CSALPGGRLTDTQYF
TRBJ2-7	TRBV7-2	CASSPSGRASYEQYF
TRBJ2-1	TRBV4-1	CASSYYTGSAYNEQFF
TRBJ2-3	TRBV20-1	CSAREPSGGPEQYF
TRBJ1-1	TRBV29-1	CSVEGQEGTEAFF
TRBJ2-3	TRBV30	CAWRGGGLNTQYF
TRBJ1-6	TRBV5-4	CASSYVQNSPLHF
TRBJ2-2	TRBV25-1	CASSELGGANTGELFF
TRBJ2-1	TRBV7-8	CASSGLAGVVNEQFF
TRBJ1-5	TRBV30	CAWNKGQYSNQPQHF
TRBJ2-3	TRBV20-1	CSARGIRLAGTDTQYF
TRBJ2-1	TRBV5-6	CASSLVPTEQFF
TRBJ1-2	TRBV3-1	CASSRNYRGPQGYTF
TRBJ1-2	TRBV6-1	CATVRGALKGVNYGYTF
TRBJ2-2	TRBV30	CAWRPTTSGANTGELFF
TRBJ2-7	TRBV20-1	CSARTQTGAAYEQYF
TRBJ1-2	TRBV10-3	CAISRDSDGYTF